This T cell receptor beta chain appears in the sequencing data of a study of shared clonotypes between healthy human individuals. Overall study results and limits: The study drew on few donors, limiting represented genetic and exposure-history diversity. Incomplete sequencing of sorted subsets was indicated by rarefaction despite large depth.

In the case of this clone: Its target is unknown.

Each PCR replicate from the sorted subsets contained approximately 0.2 ug DNA, which is tens of thousands of T cell genomes. Libraries were prepared by immunoSEQ multiplex PCR; TCRdb keeps only in-frame clonotypes and omits some of them. The table lists roughly 1,600,000 clones, 97% to 99% of them singletons. Germline lookup yields CDR1 SGHNT and CDR2 YYREEE (reference sequence). Trimming left V 5 bases short and J 3 bases short, with 15 bases between. The CDR3 consists of 14 residues. The source is a man aged 25 to 45 in good health. The gene calls are TRBV5-4 and TRBJ2-7; D tentatively fits TRBD1 or TRBD2 (5 bases each). The sample taken for sequencing was naive CD4+ T cells sorted from blood. Subset indicated: CD45RA+ positively selected. The CDR3 loop reads CASSPNGARYEQYF. CDR3 coding DNA: TGTGCCAGCAGTCCCAACGGGGCACGCTACGAGCAGTACTTC.